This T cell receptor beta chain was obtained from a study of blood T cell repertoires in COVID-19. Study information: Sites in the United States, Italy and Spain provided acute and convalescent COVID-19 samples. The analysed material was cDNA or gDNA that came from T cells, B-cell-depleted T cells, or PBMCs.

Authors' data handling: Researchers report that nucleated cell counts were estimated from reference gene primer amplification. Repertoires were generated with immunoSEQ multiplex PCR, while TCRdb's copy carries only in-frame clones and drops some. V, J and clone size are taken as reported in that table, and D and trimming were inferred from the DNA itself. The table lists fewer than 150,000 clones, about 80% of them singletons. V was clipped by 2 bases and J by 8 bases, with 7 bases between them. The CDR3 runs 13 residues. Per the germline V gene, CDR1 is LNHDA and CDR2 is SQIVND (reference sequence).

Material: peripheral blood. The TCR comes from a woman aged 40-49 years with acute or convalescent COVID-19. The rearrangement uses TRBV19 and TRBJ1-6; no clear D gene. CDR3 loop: CASSIRRDSPLHF. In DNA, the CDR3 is TGTGCCAGTAGTATACGACGGGATTCACCCCTCCACTTT. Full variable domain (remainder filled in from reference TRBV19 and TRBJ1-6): DGGITQSPKYLFRKEGQNVTLSCEQNLNHDAMYWYRQDPGQGLRLIYYSQIVNDFQKGDIAEGYSVSREKKESFPLTVTSAQKNPTAFYLCASSIRRDSPLHFGNGTRLTVT.